This T cell receptor beta chain originates from a study of regulatory T cells in long-lasting Graves disease. The study, taken as a whole, reports: Favored usage of TRBV28, TRBJ1-2 and TRBJ2-5 was recorded in persistent disease. Small sample size may have lowered accuracy.

A note on this clonotype: Its target is not known.

V dropped 6 bases and J dropped 3; count of bases not matched to a gene: 5. This CDR3 is built from 15 residues. Germline assignment: CDR1 MDHEN and CDR2 SYDVKM. Combining iRepertoire HTBI primers with Arm-PCR of CDR3 regions, the authors built TCR beta libraries. TCRdb reprocessed the multiplex PCR reads via MiXCR and lists one record per CDR3 protein. The sample contains hundreds of thousands of distinct CDR3 sequences, roughly 16% of which appear only once. As for time point: newly diagnosed GD, antithyroid drugs for less than 3 months. Isolated PBMC RNA provided the starting material for the TCR library.

This receptor was identified in a female donor with Graves disease. This specimen consisted of peripheral blood mononuclear cells (PBMCs), obtained at new diagnosis, from a patient treated with antithyroid drugs. The chain carries TRBV28 and TRBJ2-1, with TRBD2 identical over 10 bases. CDR3: CASSRTSGFYNEQFF. The DNA of the CDR3 is TGTGCCAGCAGCCGGACTAGCGGATTCTACAATGAGCAGTTCTTC.